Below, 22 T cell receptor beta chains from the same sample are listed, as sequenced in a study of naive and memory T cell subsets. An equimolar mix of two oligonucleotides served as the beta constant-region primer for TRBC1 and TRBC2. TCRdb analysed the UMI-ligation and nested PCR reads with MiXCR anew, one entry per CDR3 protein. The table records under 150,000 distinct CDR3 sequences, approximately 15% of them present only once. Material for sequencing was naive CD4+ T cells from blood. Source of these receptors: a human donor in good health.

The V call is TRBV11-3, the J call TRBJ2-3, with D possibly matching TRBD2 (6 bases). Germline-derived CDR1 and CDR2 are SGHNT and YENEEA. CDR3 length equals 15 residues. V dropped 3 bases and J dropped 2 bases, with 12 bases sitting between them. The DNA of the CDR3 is TGTGCCAGCAGCTTCGGCGGGAAACCCACAGATACGCAGTATTTT. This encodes CASSFGGKPTDTQYF. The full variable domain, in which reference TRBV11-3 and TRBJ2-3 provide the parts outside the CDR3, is EAGVVQSPRYKIIEKKQPVAFWCNPISGHNTLYWYLQNLGQGPELLIRYENEEAVDDSQLPKDRFSAERLKGVDSTLKIQPAELGDSAVYLCASSFGGKPTDTQYFGPGTRLTVL.

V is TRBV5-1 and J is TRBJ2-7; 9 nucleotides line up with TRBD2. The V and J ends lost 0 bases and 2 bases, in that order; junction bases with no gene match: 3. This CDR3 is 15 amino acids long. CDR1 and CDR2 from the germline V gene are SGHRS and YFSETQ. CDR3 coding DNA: TGCGCCAGCAGCTTGGCCGCGGGAGGGCCCTACGAGCAGTACTTC. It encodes CASSLAAGGPYEQYF. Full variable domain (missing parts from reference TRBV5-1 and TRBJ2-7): KAGVTQTPRYLIKTRGQQVTLSCSPISGHRSVSWYQQTPGQGLQFLFEYFSETQRNKGNFPGRFSGRQFSNSRSEMNVSTLELGDSALYLCASSLAAGGPYEQYFGPGTRLTVT.

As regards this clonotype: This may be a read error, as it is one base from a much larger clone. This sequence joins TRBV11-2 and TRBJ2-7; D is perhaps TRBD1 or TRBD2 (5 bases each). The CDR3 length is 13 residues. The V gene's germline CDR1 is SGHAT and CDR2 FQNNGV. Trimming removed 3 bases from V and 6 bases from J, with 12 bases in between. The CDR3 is CASSLGRVSEQYF. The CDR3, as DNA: TGTGCCAGCAGCTTGGGACGAGTATCCGAGCAGTACTTC.

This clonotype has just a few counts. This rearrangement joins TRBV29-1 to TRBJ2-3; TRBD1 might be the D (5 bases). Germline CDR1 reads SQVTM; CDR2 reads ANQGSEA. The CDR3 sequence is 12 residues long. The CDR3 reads CSYLQGSDTQYF. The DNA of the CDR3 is TGCAGTTATCTGCAGGGTTCAGATACGCAGTATTTT.

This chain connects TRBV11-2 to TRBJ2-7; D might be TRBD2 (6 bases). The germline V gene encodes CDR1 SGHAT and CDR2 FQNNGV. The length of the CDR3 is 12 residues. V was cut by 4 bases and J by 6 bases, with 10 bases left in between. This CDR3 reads CASSSLGGEQYF. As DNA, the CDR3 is TGTGCCAGCAGCTCCCTCGGGGGCGAGCAGTACTTC. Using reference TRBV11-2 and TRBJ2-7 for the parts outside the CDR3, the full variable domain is EAGVAQSPRYKIIEKRQSVAFWCNPISGHATLYWYQQILGQGPKLLIQFQNNGVVDDSQLPKDRFSAERLKGVDSTLKIQPAKLEDSAVYLCASSSLGGEQYFGPGTRLTVT.

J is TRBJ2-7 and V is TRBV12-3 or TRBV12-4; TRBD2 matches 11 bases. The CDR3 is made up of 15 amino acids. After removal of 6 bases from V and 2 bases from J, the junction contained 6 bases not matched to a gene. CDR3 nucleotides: TGTGCCAGCAGCCCCGGACTAGCGGGTACCTACGAGCAGTACTTC. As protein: CASSPGLAGTYEQYF.

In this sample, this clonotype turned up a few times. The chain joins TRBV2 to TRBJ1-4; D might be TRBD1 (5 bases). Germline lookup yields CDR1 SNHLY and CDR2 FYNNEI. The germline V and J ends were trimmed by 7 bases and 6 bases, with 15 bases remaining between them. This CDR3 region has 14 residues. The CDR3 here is CASNAGRVDEKLFF. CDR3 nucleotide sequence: TGTGCCAGCAACGCGGGCAGGGTTGATGAAAAACTGTTTTTT.

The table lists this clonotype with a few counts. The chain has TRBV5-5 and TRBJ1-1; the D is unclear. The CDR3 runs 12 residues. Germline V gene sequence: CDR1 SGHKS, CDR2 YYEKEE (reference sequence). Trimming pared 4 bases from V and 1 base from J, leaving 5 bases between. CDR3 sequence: CASSTRNTEAFF. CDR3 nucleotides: TGTGCCAGCAGCACCCGGAACACTGAAGCTTTCTTT.

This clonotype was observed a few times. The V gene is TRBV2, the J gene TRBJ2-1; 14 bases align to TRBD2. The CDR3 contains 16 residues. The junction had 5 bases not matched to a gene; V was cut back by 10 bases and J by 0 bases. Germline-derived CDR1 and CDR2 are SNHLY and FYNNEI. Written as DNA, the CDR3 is TGTGCCACCACCGGGACTAGCGGGAGCTCCTACAATGAGCAGTTCTTC. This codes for CATTGTSGSSYNEQFF.

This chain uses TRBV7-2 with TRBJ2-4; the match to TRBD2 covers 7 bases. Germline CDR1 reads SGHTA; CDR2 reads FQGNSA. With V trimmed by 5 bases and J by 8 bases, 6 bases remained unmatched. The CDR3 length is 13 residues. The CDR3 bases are TGTGCCAGCAGCCTTGCACGGGAGGACATTCAGTACTTC. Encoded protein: CASSLAREDIQYF.

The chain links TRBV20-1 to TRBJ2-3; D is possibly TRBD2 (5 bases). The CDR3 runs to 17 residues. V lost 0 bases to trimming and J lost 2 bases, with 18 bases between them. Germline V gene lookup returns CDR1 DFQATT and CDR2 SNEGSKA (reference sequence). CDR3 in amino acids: CSARDRVRGKTTDTQYF. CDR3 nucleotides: TGCAGTGCTAGAGATAGGGTTCGGGGAAAAACCACAGATACGCAGTATTTT.

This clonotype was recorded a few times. CDR3: CASSRDRETQYF. In DNA, the CDR3 is TGTGCCAGCAGTAGGGACCGGGAGACCCAGTACTTC. The chain uses TRBV2 and TRBJ2-5; the D gene could be TRBD1 or TRBD2 (5 bases each). Germline V gene lookup returns CDR1 SNHLY and CDR2 FYNNEI. This CDR3 has 12 amino acids. V was clipped by 5 bases and J by 5 bases, with 9 bases between them.

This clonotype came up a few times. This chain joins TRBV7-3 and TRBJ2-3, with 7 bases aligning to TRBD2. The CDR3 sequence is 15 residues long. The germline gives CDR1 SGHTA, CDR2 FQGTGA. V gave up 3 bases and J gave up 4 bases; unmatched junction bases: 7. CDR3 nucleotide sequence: TGTGCCAGCAGCTTGGTCCGGGGGAGGGCAGATACGCAGTATTTT. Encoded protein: CASSLVRGRADTQYF.

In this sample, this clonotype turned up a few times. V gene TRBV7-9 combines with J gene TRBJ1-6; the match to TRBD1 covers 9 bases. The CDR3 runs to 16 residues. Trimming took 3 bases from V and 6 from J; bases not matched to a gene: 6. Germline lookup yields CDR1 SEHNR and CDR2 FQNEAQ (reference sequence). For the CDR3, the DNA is TGTGCCAGCAGCTTCGGGGACAGGGCTGGTAATTCACCCCTCCACTTT. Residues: CASSFGDRAGNSPLHF.

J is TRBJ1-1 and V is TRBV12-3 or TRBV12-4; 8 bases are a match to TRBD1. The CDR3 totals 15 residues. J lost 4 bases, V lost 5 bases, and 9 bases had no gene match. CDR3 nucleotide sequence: TGTGCCAGCAGTCCGCGACAGACAGGGGTCACTGAAGCTTTCTTT. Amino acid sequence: CASSPRQTGVTEAFF.

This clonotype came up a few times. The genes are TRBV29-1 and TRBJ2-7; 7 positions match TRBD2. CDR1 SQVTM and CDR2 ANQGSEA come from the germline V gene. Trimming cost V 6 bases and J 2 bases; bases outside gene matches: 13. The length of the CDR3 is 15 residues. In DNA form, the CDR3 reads TGCAGCGTGGGAGGCGGCGGGAGAGCAACCTACGAGCAGTACTTC. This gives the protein CSVGGGGRATYEQYF.

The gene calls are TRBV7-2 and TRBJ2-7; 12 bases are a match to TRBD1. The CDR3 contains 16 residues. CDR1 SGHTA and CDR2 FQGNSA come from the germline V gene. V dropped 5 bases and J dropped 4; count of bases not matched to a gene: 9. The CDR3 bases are TGTGCCAGCAGCCCCAGACCGGGACAGGGGGCTTACGAGCAGTACTTC. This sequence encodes CASSPRPGQGAYEQYF.

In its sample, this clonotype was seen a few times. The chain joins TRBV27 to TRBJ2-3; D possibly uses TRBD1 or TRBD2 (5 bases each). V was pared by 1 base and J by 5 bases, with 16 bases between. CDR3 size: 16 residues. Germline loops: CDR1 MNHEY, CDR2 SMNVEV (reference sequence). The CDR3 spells CASSLWGWDERDTQYF. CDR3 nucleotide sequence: TGTGCCAGCAGTTTATGGGGGTGGGATGAACGAGATACGCAGTATTTT.

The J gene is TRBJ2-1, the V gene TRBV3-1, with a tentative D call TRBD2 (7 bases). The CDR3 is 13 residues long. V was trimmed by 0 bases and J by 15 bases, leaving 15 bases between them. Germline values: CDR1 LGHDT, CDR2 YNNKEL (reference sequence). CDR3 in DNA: TGTGCCAGCAGCCAAGATCTTAGGGGGGGTCGGTTCTTC. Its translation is CASSQDLRGGRFF.

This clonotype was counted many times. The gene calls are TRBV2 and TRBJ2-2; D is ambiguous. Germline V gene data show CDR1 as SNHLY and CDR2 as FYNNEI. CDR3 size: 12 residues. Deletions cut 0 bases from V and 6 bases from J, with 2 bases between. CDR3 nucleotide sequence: TGTGCCAGCAGTGAAGCCCCCGGGGAGCTGTTTTTT. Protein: CASSEAPGELFF.

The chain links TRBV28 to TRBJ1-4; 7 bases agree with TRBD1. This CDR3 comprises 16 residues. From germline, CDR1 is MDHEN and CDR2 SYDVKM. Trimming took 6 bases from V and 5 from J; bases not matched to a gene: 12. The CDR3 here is CASSLGGGQRNEKLFF. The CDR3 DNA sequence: TGTGCCAGCAGCCTAGGTGGGGGACAGAGGAATGAAAAACTGTTTTTT.

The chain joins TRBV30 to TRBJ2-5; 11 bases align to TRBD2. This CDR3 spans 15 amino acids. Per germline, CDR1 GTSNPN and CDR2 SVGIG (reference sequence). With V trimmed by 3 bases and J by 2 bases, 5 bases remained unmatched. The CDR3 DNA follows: TGTGCCTGGAGCCCGGGACTAGCGGAGCAAGAGACCCAGTACTTC. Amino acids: CAWSPGLAEQETQYF.